This T cell receptor beta chain came from a study of cytotoxic CD8 clonotypes in ibrutinib-treated CLL. In the study overall: Roughly 24 partial and 2 complete responses; at median approximately 70 months, about 14 remitted, some 12 progressed.

Regarding the study as a whole: Sampling of sustained-remission and progressing patients occurred at differing times.

With regard to this clone: Its antigen is not identified.

Sequenced by immunoSEQ multiplex PCR; TCRdb stores in-frame clones only, minus some. This table has some 200,000 clones, roughly three quarters appearing once. TCR beta libraries used about 1.8 micrograms of DNA from cryopreserved PBMCs. This specimen consisted of PBMCs, obtained after 12 months of ibrutinib treatment. This clonotype was sampled from a human donor with chronic lymphocytic leukemia.

The CDR3 DNA sequence: TGTGCCAGCAGTCCAACAGGGGGAGGCTACAATGAGCAGTTCTTC. This encodes CASSPTGGGYNEQFF. The chain employs TRBV7-8 and TRBJ2-1; 8 bases agree with TRBD1. There are 15 residues in the CDR3. In germline, CDR1 is SGHVS, CDR2 FQNEAQ. The J segment lost 3 bases and the V segment lost 6 bases, leaving 7 bases of the junction unmatched. Filled out from reference TRBV7-8 and TRBJ2-1, the complete variable domain reads GAGVSQSPRYKVAKRGQDVALRCDPISGHVSLFWYQQALGQGPEFLTYFQNEAQLDKSGLPSDRFFAERPEGSVSTLKIQRTQQEDSAVYLCASSPTGGGYNEQFFGPGTRLTVL.